This T cell receptor (beta chain) stems from a study of T cell repertoires in cytomegalovirus infection (dated by TCRdb to the late 2010s). In terms of the full investigation: The peptide stimulations were aimed at well-studied HLA-B-restricted epitopes as well as recently identified HLA-C-restricted CMV epitopes, whose presentation resists viral immunomodulation. The HLA type of each donor mattered for the analysis, because public TCR beta signatures pointed to carriage of CMV infection along with the matching HLA type. The paper's findings and limits, for the study overall: The ex vivo response was dominated by HLA-C-restricted CMV-specific TCR beta clonotypes, which also provided the single most frequent clonotype in two of eight donors. Carriers of CMV infection plus the relevant HLA type were discriminated by the cumulative frequency of public TCR beta family members in the study cohort and in an independent roughly 400-donor cohort.

The treatment or condition label, as the study defines it: in vitro stimulation with specific CMV peptide epitopes to enrich CMV-specific T cells. This clonotype occurred many times. Its specific antigen is unknown. No much larger clonotype is one base removed from it; base qualities were not supplied. The listed sequencing device is Illumina HiSeq 1500. TCRdb took the public reads, trimmed them with fastp at Q25, ran MiXCR for clone calling and kept in-frame beta chains. A single entry per CDR3 protein holds the most common genes and DNA from its merged rows. This sample gives about 500,000 distinct CDR3 sequences in total; roughly a third of them show up just once. The leading ten clones occupy roughly 17% of the sample. The germline V gene provides CDR1 SGHAT and CDR2 FQNNGV. Trimming costs V 5 bases and J 0 bases, and their ends lie 12 bases apart. The CDR3 runs 15 amino acids, cysteine and phenylalanine included. CDR3 DNA only is kept here, 45 bases in frame from base 1.

The sample consisted of cultured PBMCs, taken from culture after CMV antigen stimulation. The receptor comes from a human donor in good health (CMV status not recorded). Some clones in this sample may be carry-over from other donors' samples. Recombination joined TRBV11-2 with TRBJ2-3; the best D guess is TRBD2, with 5 bases matching. The sequenced DNA is TGTGCCAGCAGCCCCGTGGGGAGAAGCACAGATACGCAGTATTTT. The resulting protein is CASSPVGRSTDTQYF.